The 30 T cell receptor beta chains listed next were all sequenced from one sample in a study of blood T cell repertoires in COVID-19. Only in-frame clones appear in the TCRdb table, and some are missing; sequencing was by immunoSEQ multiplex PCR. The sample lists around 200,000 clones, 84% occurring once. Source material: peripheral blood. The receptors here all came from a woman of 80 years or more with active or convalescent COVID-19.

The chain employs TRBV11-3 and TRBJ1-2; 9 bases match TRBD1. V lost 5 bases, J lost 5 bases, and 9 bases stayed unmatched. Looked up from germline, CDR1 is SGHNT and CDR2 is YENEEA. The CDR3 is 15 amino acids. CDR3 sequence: CASSPTGGRMYGYTF. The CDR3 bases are TGTGCCAGCAGCCCGACAGGGGGAAGAATGTATGGCTACACCTTC.

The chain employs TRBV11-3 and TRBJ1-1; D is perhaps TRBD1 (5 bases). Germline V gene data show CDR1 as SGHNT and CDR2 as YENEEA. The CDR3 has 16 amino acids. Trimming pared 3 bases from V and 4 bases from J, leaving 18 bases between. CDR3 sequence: CASSFRRDPSGTEAFF. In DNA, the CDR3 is TGTGCCAGCAGCTTTAGGAGGGACCCTTCAGGCACTGAAGCTTTCTTT.

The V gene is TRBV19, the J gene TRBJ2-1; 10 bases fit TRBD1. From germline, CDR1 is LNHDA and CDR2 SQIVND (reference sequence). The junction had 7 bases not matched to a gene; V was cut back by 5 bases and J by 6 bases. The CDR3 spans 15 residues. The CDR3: CASSVRDRGGNEQFF. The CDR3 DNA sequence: TGTGCCAGTAGTGTCCGGGACAGGGGTGGCAATGAGCAGTTCTTC.

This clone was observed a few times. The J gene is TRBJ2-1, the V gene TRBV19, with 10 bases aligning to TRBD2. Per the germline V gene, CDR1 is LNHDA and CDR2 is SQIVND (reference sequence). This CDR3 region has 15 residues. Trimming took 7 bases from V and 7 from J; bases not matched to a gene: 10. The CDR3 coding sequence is TGTGCCAGTAACATGCTAGCGGGAGCTTTGAATGAGCAGTTCTTC. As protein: CASNMLAGALNEQFF.

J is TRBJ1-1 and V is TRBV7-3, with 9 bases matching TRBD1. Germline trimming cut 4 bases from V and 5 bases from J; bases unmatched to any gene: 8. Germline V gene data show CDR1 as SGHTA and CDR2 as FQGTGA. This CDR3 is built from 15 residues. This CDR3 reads CASSSGTGRNTEAFF. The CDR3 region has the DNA TGTGCCAGCAGCTCCGGGACAGGGAGAAATACTGAAGCTTTCTTT.

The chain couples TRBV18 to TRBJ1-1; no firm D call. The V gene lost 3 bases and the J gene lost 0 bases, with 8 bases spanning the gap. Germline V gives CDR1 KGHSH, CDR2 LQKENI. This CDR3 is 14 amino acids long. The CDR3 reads CASSPPYMNTEAFF. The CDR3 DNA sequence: TGTGCCAGCTCACCCCCTTACATGAACACTGAAGCTTTCTTT.

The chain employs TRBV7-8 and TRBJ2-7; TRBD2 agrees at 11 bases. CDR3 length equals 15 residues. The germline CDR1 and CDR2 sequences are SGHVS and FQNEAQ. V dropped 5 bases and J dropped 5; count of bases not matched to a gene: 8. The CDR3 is CASSLGTSGAHEQYF. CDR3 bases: TGTGCCAGCAGCCTTGGGACTAGCGGTGCCCACGAGCAGTACTTC.

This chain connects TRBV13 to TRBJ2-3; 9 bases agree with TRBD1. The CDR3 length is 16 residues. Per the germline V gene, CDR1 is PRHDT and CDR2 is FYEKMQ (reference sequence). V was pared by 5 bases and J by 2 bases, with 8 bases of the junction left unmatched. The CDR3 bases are TGTGCCAGCAGCCCGAACACAGGGGGCAACACAGATACGCAGTATTTT. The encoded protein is CASSPNTGGNTDTQYF.

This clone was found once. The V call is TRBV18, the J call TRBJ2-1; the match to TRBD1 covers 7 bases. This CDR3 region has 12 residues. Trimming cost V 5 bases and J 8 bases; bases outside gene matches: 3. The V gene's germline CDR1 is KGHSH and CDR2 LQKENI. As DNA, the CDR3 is TGTGCCAGCTCAACAGGGGCCTATGAGCAGTTCTTC. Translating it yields CASSTGAYEQFF.

The CDR3 region is CASSFGQKDTQYF. The DNA for the CDR3 is TGTGCCAGCAGCTTCGGACAGAAGGATACGCAGTATTTT. This chain links TRBV7-2 with TRBJ2-3, with D possibly TRBD1 on 6 matching bases. The CDR3 is 13 amino acids. Trimming left V 3 bases short and J 6 bases short, with 10 bases between. Germline V gene data show CDR1 as SGHTA and CDR2 as FQGNSA.

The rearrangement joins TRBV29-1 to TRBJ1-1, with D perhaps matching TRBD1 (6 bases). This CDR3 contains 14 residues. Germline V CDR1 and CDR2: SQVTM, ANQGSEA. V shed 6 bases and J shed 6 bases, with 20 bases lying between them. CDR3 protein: CSVQRNLRQAEAFF. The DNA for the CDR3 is TGCAGCGTCCAACGAAATTTAAGACAGGCTGAAGCTTTCTTT. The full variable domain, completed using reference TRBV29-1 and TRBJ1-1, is SAVISQKPSRDICQRGTSLTIQCQVDSQVTMMFWYRQQPGQSLTLIATANQGSEATYESGFVIDKFPISRPNLTFSTLTVSNMSPEDSSIYLCSVQRNLRQAEAFFGQGTRLTVV.

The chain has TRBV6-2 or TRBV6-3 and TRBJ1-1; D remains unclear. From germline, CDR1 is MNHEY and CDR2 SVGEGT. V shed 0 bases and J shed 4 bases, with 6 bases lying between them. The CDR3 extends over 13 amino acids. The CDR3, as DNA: TGTGCCAGCAGTTACTCCCAGGCCACTGAAGCTTTCTTT. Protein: CASSYSQATEAFF.

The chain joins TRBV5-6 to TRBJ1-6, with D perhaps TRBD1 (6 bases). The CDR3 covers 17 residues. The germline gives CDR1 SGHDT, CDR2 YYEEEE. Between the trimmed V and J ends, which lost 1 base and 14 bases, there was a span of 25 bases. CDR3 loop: CASSLRQGSWGVFSLHF. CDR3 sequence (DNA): TGTGCCAGCAGCTTGAGGCAGGGGTCCTGGGGCGTGTTCTCCCTCCACTTT.

The CDR3 region is CASSLPTGKAFF. The CDR3 coding sequence is TGTGCCAGCAGTTTACCGACAGGGAAGGCTTTCTTT. The genes are TRBV27 and TRBJ1-1, with TRBD1 matching over 7 bases. This CDR3 has 12 residues. CDR1 and CDR2 (germline): MNHEY, SMNVEV (reference sequence). The junction had 5 bases not matched to a gene; V was cut back by 2 bases and J by 11 bases.

The CDR3 region is CASSPGTMETQYF. The CDR3 bases are TGTGCCAGCAGCCCAGGGACTATGGAGACCCAGTACTTC. The chain uses TRBV7-3 and TRBJ2-5; 7 nucleotides match TRBD2. Losses at the gene ends were 5 bases for V and 5 bases for J; bases not matched to a gene: 5. The CDR3 totals 13 residues. Germline V gene lookup returns CDR1 SGHTA and CDR2 FQGTGA.

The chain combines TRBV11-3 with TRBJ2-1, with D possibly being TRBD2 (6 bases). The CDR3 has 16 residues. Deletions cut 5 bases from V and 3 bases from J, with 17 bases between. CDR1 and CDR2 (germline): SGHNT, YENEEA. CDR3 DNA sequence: TGTGCCAGCAGCACCCGGGACCGACTAGGCTACAATGAGCAGTTCTTC. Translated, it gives CASSTRDRLGYNEQFF.

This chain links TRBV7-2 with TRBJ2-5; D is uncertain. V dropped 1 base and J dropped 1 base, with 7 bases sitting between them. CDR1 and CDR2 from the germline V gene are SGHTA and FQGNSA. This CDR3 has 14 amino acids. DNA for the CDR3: TGTGCCAGCAGCTTAGTAGCATTCCAAGAGACCCAGTACTTC. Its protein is CASSLVAFQETQYF.

CDR3 nucleotide sequence: TGTGCCATCAGTGAGTACAGGGACGGGGGGTCGGGACCCCAGCATTTT. It is translated as CAISEYRDGGSGPQHF. This chain links TRBV10-3 with TRBJ1-5, with a possible D match to TRBD1 (6 bases). The V end lost 1 base, the J end lost 10 bases, and 20 bases lay between the germline ends. The CDR3 extends over 16 amino acids. CDR1 is ENHRY and CDR2 is SYGVKD in the germline V gene.

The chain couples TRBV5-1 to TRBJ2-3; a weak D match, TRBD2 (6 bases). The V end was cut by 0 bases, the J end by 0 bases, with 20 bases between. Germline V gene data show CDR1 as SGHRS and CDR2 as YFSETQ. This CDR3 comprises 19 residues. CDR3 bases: TGCGCCAGCAGCTTGGAGGGTCTAGCGCCGAGTGCTAGCACAGATACGCAGTATTTT. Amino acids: CASSLEGLAPSASTDTQYF.

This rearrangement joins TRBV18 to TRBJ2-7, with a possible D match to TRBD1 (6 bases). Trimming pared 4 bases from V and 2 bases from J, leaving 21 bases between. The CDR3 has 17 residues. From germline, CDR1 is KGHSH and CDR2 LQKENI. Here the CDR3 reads CASSLLPSGDKTYEQYF. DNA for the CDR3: TGTGCCAGCTCACTTCTTCCGTCTGGGGACAAGACCTACGAGCAGTACTTC. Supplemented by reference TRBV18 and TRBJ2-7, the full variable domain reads NAGVMQNPRHLVRRRGQEARLRCSPMKGHSHVYWYRQLPEEGLKFMVYLQKENIIDESGMPKERFSAEFPKEGPSILRIQQVVRGDSAAYFCASSLLPSGDKTYEQYFGPGTRLTVT.

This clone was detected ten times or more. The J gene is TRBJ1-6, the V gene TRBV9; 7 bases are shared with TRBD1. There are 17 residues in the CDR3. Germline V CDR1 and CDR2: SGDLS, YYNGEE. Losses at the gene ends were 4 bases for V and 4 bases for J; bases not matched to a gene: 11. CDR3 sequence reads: CASSTGEGGGYNSPLHF. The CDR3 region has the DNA TGTGCCAGCAGCACAGGGGAAGGGGGCGGTTATAATTCACCCCTCCACTTT. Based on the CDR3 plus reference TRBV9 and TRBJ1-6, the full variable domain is DSGVTQTPKHLITATGQRVTLRCSPRSGDLSVYWYQQSLDQGLQFLIQYYNGEERAKGNILERFSAQQFPDLHSELNLSSLELGDSALYFCASSTGEGGGYNSPLHFGNGTRLTVT.

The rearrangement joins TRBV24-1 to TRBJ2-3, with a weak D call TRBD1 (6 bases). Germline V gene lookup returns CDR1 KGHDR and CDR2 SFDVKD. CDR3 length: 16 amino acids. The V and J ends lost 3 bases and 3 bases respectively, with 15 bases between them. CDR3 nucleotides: TGTGCCACCAGTGATGCCCCAGGGGCGAGGACAGATACGCAGTATTTT. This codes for CATSDAPGARTDTQYF.

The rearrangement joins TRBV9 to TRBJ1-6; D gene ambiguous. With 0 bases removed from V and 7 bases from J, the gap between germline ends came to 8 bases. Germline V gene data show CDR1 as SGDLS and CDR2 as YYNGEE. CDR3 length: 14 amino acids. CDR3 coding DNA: TGTGCCAGCAGCGTAGACAGCCGGAATTCACCCCTCCACTTT. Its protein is CASSVDSRNSPLHF. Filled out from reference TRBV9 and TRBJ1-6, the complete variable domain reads DSGVTQTPKHLITATGQRVTLRCSPRSGDLSVYWYQQSLDQGLQFLIQYYNGEERAKGNILERFSAQQFPDLHSELNLSSLELGDSALYFCASSVDSRNSPLHFGNGTRLTVT.

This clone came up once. CDR3 in amino acids: CSVDRGQTEAFF. CDR3 nucleotides: TGCAGCGTTGACAGGGGGCAAACTGAAGCTTTCTTT. V gene TRBV29-1 combines with J gene TRBJ1-1; 8 positions match TRBD1. The CDR3 extends over 12 amino acids. V gave up 3 bases and J gave up 5 bases; unmatched junction bases: 2. Germline V gene lookup returns CDR1 SQVTM and CDR2 ANQGSEA. Based on the CDR3 plus reference TRBV29-1 and TRBJ1-1, the full variable domain is SAVISQKPSRDICQRGTSLTIQCQVDSQVTMMFWYRQQPGQSLTLIATANQGSEATYESGFVIDKFPISRPNLTFSTLTVSNMSPEDSSIYLCSVDRGQTEAFFGQGTRLTVV.

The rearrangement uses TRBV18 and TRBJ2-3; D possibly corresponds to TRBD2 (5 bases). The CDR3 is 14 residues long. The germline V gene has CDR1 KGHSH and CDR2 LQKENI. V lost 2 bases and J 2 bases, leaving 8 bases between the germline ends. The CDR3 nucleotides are TGTGCCAGCTCACCAATGGACTCCACAGATACGCAGTATTTT. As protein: CASSPMDSTDTQYF.

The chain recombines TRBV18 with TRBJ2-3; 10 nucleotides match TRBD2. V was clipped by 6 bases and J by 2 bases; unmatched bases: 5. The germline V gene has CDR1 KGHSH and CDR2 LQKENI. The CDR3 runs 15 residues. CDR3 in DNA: TGTGCCAGCTCCGGCACTAGCGGGGTCACAGATACGCAGTATTTT. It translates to CASSGTSGVTDTQYF.

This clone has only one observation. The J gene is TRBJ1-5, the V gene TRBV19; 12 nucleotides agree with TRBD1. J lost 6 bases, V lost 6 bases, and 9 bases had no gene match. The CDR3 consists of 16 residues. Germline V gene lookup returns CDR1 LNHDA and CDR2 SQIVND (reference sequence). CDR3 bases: TGTGCCAGTAGCAAAGGGGGACAGGGGGCTGGTCAGCCCCAGCATTTT. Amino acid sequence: CASSKGGQGAGQPQHF.

In nucleotides, the CDR3 is TGTGCCAGCAGTGATATCGGACAGATCACCGGGGAGCTGTTTTTT. Amino acids: CASSDIGQITGELFF. The chain carries TRBV2 and TRBJ2-2; TRBD1 might be the D (6 bases). The length of the CDR3 is 15 residues. CDR1 SNHLY and CDR2 FYNNEI come from the germline V gene. The V end was cut by 3 bases, the J end by 4 bases, with 12 bases between. The full variable domain, rest sourced from reference TRBV2 and TRBJ2-2, is EPEVTQTPSHQVTQMGQEVILRCVPISNHLYFYWYRQILGQKVEFLVSFYNNEISEKSEIFDDQFSVERPDGSNFTLKIRSTKLEDSAMYFCASSDIGQITGELFFGEGSRLTVL.

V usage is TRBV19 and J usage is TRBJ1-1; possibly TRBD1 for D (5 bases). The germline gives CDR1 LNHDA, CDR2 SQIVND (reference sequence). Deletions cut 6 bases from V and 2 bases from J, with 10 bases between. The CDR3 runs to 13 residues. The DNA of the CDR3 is TGTGCCAGTAGGGAGACAGATAACACTGAAGCTTTCTTT. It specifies CASRETDNTEAFF.

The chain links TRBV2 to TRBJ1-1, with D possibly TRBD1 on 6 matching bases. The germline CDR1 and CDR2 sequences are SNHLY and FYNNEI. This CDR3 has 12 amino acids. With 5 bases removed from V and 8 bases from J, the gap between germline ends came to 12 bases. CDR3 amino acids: CASSQGIGEAFF. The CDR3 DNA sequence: TGTGCCAGCAGTCAGGGGATTGGCGAAGCTTTCTTT. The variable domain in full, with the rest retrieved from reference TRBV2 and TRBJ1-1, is EPEVTQTPSHQVTQMGQEVILRCVPISNHLYFYWYRQILGQKVEFLVSFYNNEISEKSEIFDDQFSVERPDGSNFTLKIRSTKLEDSAMYFCASSQGIGEAFFGQGTRLTVV.